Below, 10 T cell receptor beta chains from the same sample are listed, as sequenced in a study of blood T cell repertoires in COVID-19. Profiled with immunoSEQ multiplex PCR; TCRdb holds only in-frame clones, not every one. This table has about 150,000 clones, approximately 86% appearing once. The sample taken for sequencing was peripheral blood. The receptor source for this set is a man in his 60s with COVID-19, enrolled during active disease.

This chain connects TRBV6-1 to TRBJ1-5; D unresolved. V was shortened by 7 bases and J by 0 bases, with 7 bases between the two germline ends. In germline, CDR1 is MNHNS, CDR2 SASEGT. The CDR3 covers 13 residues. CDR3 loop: CASIQDSNQPQHF. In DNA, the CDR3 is TGTGCCAGCATCCAGGATAGCAATCAGCCCCAGCATTTT.

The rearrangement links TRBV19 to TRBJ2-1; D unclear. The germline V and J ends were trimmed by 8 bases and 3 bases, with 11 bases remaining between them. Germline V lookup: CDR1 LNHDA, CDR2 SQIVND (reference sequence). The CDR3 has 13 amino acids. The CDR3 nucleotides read TGTGCCAGTGGCCAGGCTCTCTACAATGAGCAGTTCTTC. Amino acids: CASGQALYNEQFF.

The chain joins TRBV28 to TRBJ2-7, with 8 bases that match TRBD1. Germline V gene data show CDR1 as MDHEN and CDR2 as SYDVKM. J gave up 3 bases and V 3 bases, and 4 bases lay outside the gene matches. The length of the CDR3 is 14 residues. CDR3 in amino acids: CASSLDRVVYEQYF. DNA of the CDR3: TGTGCCAGCAGTTTGGACAGGGTGGTCTACGAGCAGTACTTC.

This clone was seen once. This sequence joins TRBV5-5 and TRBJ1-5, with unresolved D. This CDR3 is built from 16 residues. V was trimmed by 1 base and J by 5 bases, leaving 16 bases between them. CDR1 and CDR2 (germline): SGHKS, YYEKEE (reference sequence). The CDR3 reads CASSLLVNARDQPQHF. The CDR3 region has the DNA TGTGCCAGCAGCTTGTTGGTAAACGCCCGGGATCAGCCCCAGCATTTT.

Here the CDR3 DNA reads TGTGCCAGCAGACAGTCGAACACTGAAGCTTTCTTT. Its protein is CASRQSNTEAFF. V usage is TRBV6-5 and J usage is TRBJ1-1; D is uncertain. V gave up 6 bases and J gave up 1 base, with 6 bases separating them. Germline CDR1 is MNHEY and CDR2 is SVGAGI. The CDR3 covers 12 residues.

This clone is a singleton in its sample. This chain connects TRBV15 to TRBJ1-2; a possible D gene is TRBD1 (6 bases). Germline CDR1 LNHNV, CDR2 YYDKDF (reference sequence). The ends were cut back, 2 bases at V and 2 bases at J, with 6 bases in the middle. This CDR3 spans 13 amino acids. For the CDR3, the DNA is TGTGCCACCAGCAGACAGGGGAACTATGGCTACACCTTC. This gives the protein CATSRQGNYGYTF.

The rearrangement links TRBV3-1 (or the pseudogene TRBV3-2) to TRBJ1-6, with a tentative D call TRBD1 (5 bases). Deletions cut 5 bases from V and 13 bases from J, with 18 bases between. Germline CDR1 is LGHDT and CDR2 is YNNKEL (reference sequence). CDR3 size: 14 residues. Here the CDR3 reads CASSNQGGIVPLHF. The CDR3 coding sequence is TGTGCCAGCAGCAATCAGGGTGGGATTGTTCCCCTCCACTTT.

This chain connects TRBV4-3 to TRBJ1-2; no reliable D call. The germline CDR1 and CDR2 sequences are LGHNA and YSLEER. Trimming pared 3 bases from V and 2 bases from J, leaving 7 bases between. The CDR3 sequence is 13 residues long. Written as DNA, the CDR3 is TGCGCCAGCAGCCAGAATCGGAACTATGGCTACACCTTC. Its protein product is CASSQNRNYGYTF.

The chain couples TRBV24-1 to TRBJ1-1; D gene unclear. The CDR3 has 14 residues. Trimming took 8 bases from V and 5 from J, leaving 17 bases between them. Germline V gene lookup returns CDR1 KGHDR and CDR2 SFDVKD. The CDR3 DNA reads TGTGCCACCAAAAACGGCGGAGGTGGAACTGAAGCTTTCTTT. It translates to CATKNGGGGTEAFF.

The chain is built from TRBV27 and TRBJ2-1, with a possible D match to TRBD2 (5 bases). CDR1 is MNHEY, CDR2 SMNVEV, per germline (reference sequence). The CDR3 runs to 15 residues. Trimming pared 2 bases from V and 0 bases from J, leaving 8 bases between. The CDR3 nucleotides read TGTGCCAGCAGTTTAGAGGGTTACTCCTACAATGAGCAGTTCTTC. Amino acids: CASSLEGYSYNEQFF.